In this sample, the clone carrying this T cell receptor beta chain turned up once. These data originate in a study of shared clonotypes between healthy human individuals. In germline, CDR1 is SGHNT, CDR2 YYREEE (reference sequence). The CDR3 is 15 residues long. J lost 8 bases, V lost 0 bases, and 4 bases had no gene match. Assay: immunoSEQ multiplex PCR; the TCRdb copy retains only in-frame clones and omits some. The sample contains 2.5 million or so clones, over 85% of which appear only once. Sequenced sample: naive CD4+ T cells sorted from blood. Specified subset: CD45RA+ positively selected. This sequence joins TRBV5-4 and TRBJ2-2; 10 bases fit TRBD2. The origin of this receptor is a man in his late teens or twenties in good health. CDR3 in DNA: TGTGCCAGCAGCTTGGCTCTAGCGGGAGAGGGGGAGCTGTTTTTT. It translates to CASSLALAGEGELFF. The full variable domain, with the rest looked up from reference TRBV5-4 and TRBJ2-2, is ETGVTQSPTHLIKTRGQQVTLRCSSQSGHNTVSWYQQALGQGPQFIFQYYREEENGRGNFPPRFSGLQFPNYSSELNVNALELDDSALYLCASSLALAGEGELFFGEGSRLTVL.